These 10 T cell receptor beta chains originate from one sample sequenced in a study of blood T cell repertoires in COVID-19. Sequencing used immunoSEQ multiplex PCR; TCRdb keeps in-frame clones, though not all of them. The table includes about 170,000 clones, roughly four fifths detected once. Sequenced: peripheral blood. The receptors were sampled from a woman aged 80 or over with acute or convalescent COVID-19.

The CDR3 reads CASSLPEAEKLFF. CDR3 nucleotide sequence: TGTGCCAGCAGCCTTCCTGAGGCTGAAAAACTGTTTTTT. The chain carries TRBV5-4 and TRBJ1-4, with D unclear. Trimming cost V 4 bases and J 7 bases, with 11 bases left between them. CDR1 is SGHNT, CDR2 YYREEE, per germline (reference sequence). This CDR3 comprises 13 residues.

This clone was found once. This chain's CDR3 is CASSQLSSGLAGYEQYF. The CDR3 DNA reads TGTGCCAGCAGCCAACTAAGCTCGGGACTAGCAGGGTACGAGCAGTACTTC. This rearrangement joins TRBV3-1 (or the pseudogene TRBV3-2) to TRBJ2-7, with TRBD2 matching 9 bases. Unmatched junction bases numbered 12, after V lost 2 bases and J lost 4 bases. Germline V lookup: CDR1 LGHDT, CDR2 YNNKEL (reference sequence). This CDR3 region has 17 residues.

The chain uses TRBV13 and TRBJ2-2; 11 positions match TRBD2. This CDR3 has 18 residues. The ends lost 3 bases at V and 0 bases at J; junction bases unmatched: 6. The germline gives CDR1 PRHDT, CDR2 FYEKMQ (reference sequence). The CDR3 is CASSFGGLAGSNTGELFF. The CDR3 coding sequence is TGTGCCAGCAGCTTCGGTGGACTAGCGGGCTCGAACACCGGGGAGCTGTTTTTT.

This clone was seen only a few times. The genes are TRBV20-1 and TRBJ2-3; perhaps TRBD2 as D (5 bases). Trimming stripped 3 bases from V and 2 bases from J, with 15 bases between. The CDR3 runs 15 residues. Germline assignment: CDR1 DFQATT and CDR2 SNEGSKA (reference sequence). The CDR3 nucleotides read TGCAGTGCTAGTGATCGGGGAGTTGTCACAGATACGCAGTATTTT. This codes for CSASDRGVVTDTQYF.

The J gene is TRBJ2-5, the V gene TRBV11-2; 10 bases fit TRBD2. Trimming took 3 bases from V and 7 from J; bases not matched to a gene: 8. Germline V gene lookup returns CDR1 SGHAT and CDR2 FQNNGV. This CDR3 has 15 amino acids. This CDR3 is CASSFGTSESGTQYF. Written as DNA, the CDR3 is TGTGCCAGCAGCTTCGGGACTAGCGAATCTGGGACCCAGTACTTC. Complete variable domain (other parts from reference TRBV11-2 and TRBJ2-5): EAGVAQSPRYKIIEKRQSVAFWCNPISGHATLYWYQQILGQGPKLLIQFQNNGVVDDSQLPKDRFSAERLKGVDSTLKIQPAKLEDSAVYLCASSFGTSESGTQYFGPGTRLLVL.

The chain carries TRBV6-5 and TRBJ2-4, with TRBD1 matching over 8 bases. The V gene's germline CDR1 is MNHEY and CDR2 SVGAGI. V was clipped by 0 bases and J by 0 bases; unmatched bases: 1. CDR3 size: 16 residues. CDR3 bases: TGTGCCAGCAGTTACTCCGGGACAGGAGCCAAAAACATTCAGTACTTC. It encodes CASSYSGTGAKNIQYF.

The rearrangement uses TRBV4-1 and TRBJ1-4; D call uncertain. This CDR3 spans 16 amino acids. In germline, CDR1 is MGHRA, CDR2 YSYEKL. With 1 base removed from V and 1 base from J, the gap between germline ends came to 10 bases. As DNA, the CDR3 is TGCGCCAGCAGCCAAGGACCGGAGGGAACTAATGAAAAACTGTTTTTT. It codes for CASSQGPEGTNEKLFF.

This clone was detected a few times. The chain couples TRBV14 to TRBJ2-1; 9 nucleotides agree with TRBD2. The V segment lost 5 bases and the J segment 3 bases; nucleotides outside the gene matches: 8. This CDR3 has 16 amino acids. The V gene's germline CDR1 is SGHDN and CDR2 FVKESK. The CDR3 spells CASSEGLASLYNEQFF. The CDR3 DNA is TGTGCCAGCAGCGAGGGACTAGCATCTCTCTACAATGAGCAGTTCTTC.

V gene TRBV9 combines with J gene TRBJ2-1, with 8 bases identical to TRBD2. The CDR3 covers 19 residues. Trimming cost V 0 bases and J 0 bases; bases outside gene matches: 11. Germline-derived CDR1 and CDR2 are SGDLS and YYNGEE. The CDR3 region is CASSVATGLGRGSYNEQFF. The CDR3 bases are TGTGCCAGCAGCGTAGCTACGGGACTAGGACGCGGCTCCTACAATGAGCAGTTCTTC. Based on the CDR3 plus reference TRBV9 and TRBJ2-1, the full variable domain is DSGVTQTPKHLITATGQRVTLRCSPRSGDLSVYWYQQSLDQGLQFLIQYYNGEERAKGNILERFSAQQFPDLHSELNLSSLELGDSALYFCASSVATGLGRGSYNEQFFGPGTRLTVL.

The chain links TRBV19 to TRBJ1-5; 8 bases are shared with TRBD1. Looked up from germline, CDR1 is LNHDA and CDR2 is SQIVND (reference sequence). Trimming took 3 bases from V and 8 from J; bases not matched to a gene: 6. The CDR3 totals 14 residues. The CDR3 DNA reads as TGTGCCAGTAGTATGGACAGGGACGTGAAGCCCCAGCATTTT. Translating gives CASSMDRDVKPQHF.